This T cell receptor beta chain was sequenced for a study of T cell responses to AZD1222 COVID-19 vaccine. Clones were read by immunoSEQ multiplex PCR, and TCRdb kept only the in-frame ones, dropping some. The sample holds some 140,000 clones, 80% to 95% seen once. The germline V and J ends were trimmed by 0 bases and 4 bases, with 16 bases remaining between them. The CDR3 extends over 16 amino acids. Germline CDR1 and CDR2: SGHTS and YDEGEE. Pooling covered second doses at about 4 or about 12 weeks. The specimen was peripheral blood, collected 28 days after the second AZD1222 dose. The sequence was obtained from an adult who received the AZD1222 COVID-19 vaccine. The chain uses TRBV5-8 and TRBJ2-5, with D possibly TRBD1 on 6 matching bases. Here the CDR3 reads CASSLGHRAERETQYF. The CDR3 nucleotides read TGTGCCAGCAGCTTGGGTCACAGGGCTGAGCGAGAGACCCAGTACTTC.